Each of the 3 T cell receptor beta chains below was sequenced from the same sample in a study of T cells in Graves' hyperthyroidism and ophthalmopathy. There were TCR beta CDR3 regions amplified from RNA transcripts. The HTBI primer set drove a first-round RT-PCR of the TCR CDR3. TCRdb passed the multiplex PCR reads through MiXCR, listing each CDR3 protein once. The sample consists of under 650,000 distinct CDR3 sequences, about a sixth of them appearing once. Sequenced sample: blood. These receptors were taken from a woman aged 25-40 years with Graves' hyperthyroidism.

This clonotype was observed many times. The chain employs TRBV5-1 and TRBJ2-7, with a weak D call TRBD1 (5 bases). The germline CDR1 and CDR2 sequences are SGHRS and YFSETQ. The V gene lost 0 bases and the J gene lost 5 bases, with 9 bases spanning the gap. The CDR3 has 13 residues. The CDR3, as DNA: TGCGCCAGCAGCTTGGCCTCAGGGAACGAGCAGTACTTC. Its protein is CASSLASGNEQYF.

This clonotype was seen repeatedly, ten times or more. V gene TRBV28 combines with J gene TRBJ2-1, with 7 bases aligning to TRBD2. After removal of 3 bases from V and 3 bases from J, the junction contained 11 bases not matched to a gene. The CDR3 extends over 17 amino acids. Germline CDR1 reads MDHEN; CDR2 reads SYDVKM. The CDR3, as DNA: TGTGCCAGCAGTTTCCGGGGGTTGCGGGAGAACTACAATGAGCAGTTCTTC. Its protein is CASSFRGLRENYNEQFF.

There are many counts of this clonotype. Here the CDR3 reads CASSLVWGTDTQYF. As DNA, the CDR3 is TGTGCCAGCAGCTTAGTGTGGGGTACAGATACGCAGTATTTT. The chain couples TRBV11-3 to TRBJ2-3; D gene uncertain. The germline V gene encodes CDR1 SGHNT and CDR2 YENEEA. There are 14 residues in the CDR3. The V gene lost 1 base and the J gene lost 3 bases, with 8 bases spanning the gap.